What follows are 3 T cell receptor beta chains derived from one specimen sequenced in a study of blood T cell repertoires in COVID-19. Only in-frame clones appear in the TCRdb table, and some are missing; sequencing was by immunoSEQ multiplex PCR. The sample contains about 65,000 clones, around four fifths of which appear only once. The source material was peripheral blood. All receptors derive from a human donor in a cohort sampled during active COVID-19.

The J gene is TRBJ2-2, the V gene TRBV7-2, with 8 bases lining up with TRBD2. The germline gives CDR1 SGHTA, CDR2 FQGNSA. V gave up 7 bases and J gave up 7 bases; unmatched junction bases: 11. This CDR3 comprises 15 residues. The CDR3 nucleotides are TGTGCCAGCAACCCTTCGGGACTAGTCAGCGGGGAGCTGTTTTTT. It codes for CASNPSGLVSGELFF.

The V call is TRBV5-1, the J call TRBJ2-5; possible D gene TRBD2, 5 bases. The CDR3 extends over 14 amino acids. V gave up 1 base and J gave up 2 bases, with 9 bases separating them. Germline CDR1 SGHRS, CDR2 YFSETQ. DNA of the CDR3: TGCGCCAGCAGCTTGTCGGGGAATCAAGAGACCCAGTACTTC. Its protein is CASSLSGNQETQYF.

The DNA of the CDR3 is TGTGCCAGCAGCTCCGGGACAGGGGGCCGGAATGAGCAGTTCTTC. It translates to CASSSGTGGRNEQFF. The chain joins TRBV11-2 to TRBJ2-1, with 12 nucleotides matching TRBD1. The V gene's germline CDR1 is SGHAT and CDR2 FQNNGV. This CDR3 has 15 residues. J gave up 7 bases and V 4 bases, and 5 bases lay outside the gene matches.